The clone carrying this T cell receptor (beta chain) was seen more than once but under ten times. Its target is not known. This specimen belongs to a study of CD8 T cells in ankylosing spondylitis. Trimming left V 4 bases short and J 7 bases short, with 23 bases between. Germline CDR1 and CDR2: SEHNR and FQNEAQ (reference sequence). The CDR3 is made up of 17 amino acids. Study outcomes and limitations: It was reported that disease-linked clones were significantly enriched in matched ankylosing spondylitis synovial fluid.

In TCRdb, the 5' RACE reads were re-called with MiXCR into one record per CDR3 protein. The sample comprises roughly 180,000 distinct CDR3 sequences, around a tenth of which are singletons, and roughly 16% rests with the top ten. The sequencing sample was made of blood, either unsorted or a sorted T cell fraction (not recorded which). The receptor was isolated from a female donor with ankylosing spondylitis or in good health (not recorded which). The rearrangement uses TRBV7-9 and TRBJ2-1, with D possibly being TRBD1 (6 bases). In DNA form, the CDR3 reads TGTGCCAGCAGCTCAGTCAACGGGGTTTCAAGGGGGAATGAGCAGTTCTTC. Residues: CASSSVNGVSRGNEQFF. The full variable domain, its missing parts supplied by reference TRBV7-9 and TRBJ2-1, is DTGVSQNPRHKITKRGQNVTFRCDPISEHNRLYWYRQTLGQGPEFLTYFQNEAQLEKSRLLSDRFSAERPKGSFSTLEIQRTEQGDSAMYLCASSSVNGVSRGNEQFFGPGTRLTVL.